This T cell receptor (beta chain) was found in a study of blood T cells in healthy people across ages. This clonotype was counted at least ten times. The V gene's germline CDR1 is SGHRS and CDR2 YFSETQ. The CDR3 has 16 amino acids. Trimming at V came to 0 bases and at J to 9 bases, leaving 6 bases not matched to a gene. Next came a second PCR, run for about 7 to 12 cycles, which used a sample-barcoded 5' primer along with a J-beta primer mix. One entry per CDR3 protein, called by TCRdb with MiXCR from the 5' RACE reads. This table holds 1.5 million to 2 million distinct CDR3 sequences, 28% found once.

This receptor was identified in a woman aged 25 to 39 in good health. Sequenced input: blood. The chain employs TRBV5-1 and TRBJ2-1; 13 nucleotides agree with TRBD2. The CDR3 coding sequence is TGCGCCAGCAGCTTGGCTACTAGCGGGGGGGCCAGTGAGCAGTTCTTC. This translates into CASSLATSGGASEQFF.